The 2 T cell receptor beta chains below all came from one sample that was sequenced in a study of cytomegalovirus exposure and HLA in healthy donors. The PCR employed 60 Vbeta primers together with 13 Jbeta primers. Clones were read by immunoSEQ multiplex PCR, and TCRdb kept only the in-frame ones, dropping some. The sample contains approximately 160,000 clones, roughly three quarters of which appear only once. Sequencing used PBMCs. The receptors derive from a young man in good health and CMV-seropositive.

This clone has just a few counts. The CDR3 loop is CAWSGDNRDRGATDTQYF. Here the CDR3 DNA reads TGTGCCTGGAGCGGAGACAACCGGGACAGGGGAGCAACAGATACGCAGTATTTT. The genes are TRBV30 and TRBJ2-3, with 10 bases identical to TRBD1. V gave up 3 bases and J gave up 3 bases; unmatched junction bases: 15. The CDR3 is 18 amino acids. Germline V gene lookup returns CDR1 GTSNPN and CDR2 SVGIG (reference sequence).

This chain joins TRBV29-1 and TRBJ1-2, with D unclear. The CDR3 has 11 residues. Trimming stripped 4 bases from V and 7 bases from J, with 10 bases between. CDR1 SQVTM and CDR2 ANQGSEA come from the germline V gene. The CDR3 DNA sequence: TGCAGCGTTGCTGGGCAGATTGGCTACACCTTC. This gives the protein CSVAGQIGYTF.